A selection of T cell receptor beta chains follows, all from one sample in a study of blood T cells in healthy people across ages. TCRdb processed the 5' RACE reads anew with MiXCR; each CDR3 protein has one entry. The sample includes approximately 810,000 distinct CDR3 sequences, 25% to 30% of them seen just once. The source material was blood. The receptors shown here come from a woman aged 80 or over in good health. Each CDR3 is given with its conserved first and last residue. Each record gives: D gene, clone size, J gene, V gene, CDR3 DNA, CDR3 protein. D genes are given only for firm matches. Clone size is shown for a subset of rows, as once, few, many or a class of expanded clone.

NA NA TRBJ2-5 TRBV27 TGTGCCAGCTCTGCCGCAGGGCCGCGAAGTGGGACCCAGTACTTC CASSAAGPRSGTQYF
NA NA TRBJ2-5 TRBV5-6 TGTGCCAGCAGCCCCTGGGAGAACCAAGAGACCCAGTACTTC CASSPWENQETQYF
NA many TRBJ2-6 TRBV20-1 TGCAGTGCTACCGACACCTACTCTGGGGCCAACGTCCTGACTTTC CSATDTYSGANVLTF
TRBD1 few TRBJ2-7 TRBV6-2/TRBV6-3 TGTGCCAGCAGTTACTCGATGGGGACAGATTTTGTTTCTACCTACGAGCAGTACTTC CASSYSMGTDFVSTYEQYF
NA NA TRBJ2-1 TRBV12-3/TRBV12-4 TGTGCCAGCAGTTTAGCGCAGGGTAGTGAGCAGTTCTTC CASSLAQGSEQFF
NA many TRBJ2-3 TRBV4-3 TGCGCCAGCAGCCAAGATACGGCGTTAAGCACAGATACGCAGTATTTT CASSQDTALSTDTQYF
NA NA TRBJ2-1 TRBV12-3/TRBV12-4 TGTGCCAGCAGTTTAGCCCCAGTTCACAGGGAGCGGTTCTTC CASSLAPVHRERFF
NA NA TRBJ1-1 TRBV12-3/TRBV12-4 TGTGCCAGCAGTTTAGGCGGGGATAGGAGCACTGAAGCTTTCTTT CASSLGGDRSTEAFF
NA few TRBJ2-3 TRBV6-1 TGTGCCTGCATAGAGCAGTATAGCACAGATACGCAGTATTTT CACIEQYSTDTQYF
NA many TRBJ1-5 TRBV12-3/TRBV12-4 TGTGCCAGCGCATTGCGACAGTTCAATCAGCCCCAGCATTTT CASALRQFNQPQHF
TRBD1 NA TRBJ1-2 TRBV6-5 TGTGCCAGCAGTTACCGATCGACAGGGGCGGAATCTAGTGGCTACACCTTC CASSYRSTGAESSGYTF
NA few TRBJ2-6 TRBV4-3 TGCGCCAGCAGGGAAGGGTACTCTGGGGCCAACGTCCTGACTTTC CASREGYSGANVLTF